The sequence of this T cell receptor (beta chain) was determined in a study of T-cell reconstitution after alpha-beta-depleted transplantation in children. Comments on this clonotype: Its antigen is unidentified. A read error is possible here, since a much larger clone lies one base away.

Unique molecular identifiers were built into the TCRbeta library. TCRdb analysed the PCR reads with MiXCR anew, one entry per CDR3 protein. Of about 260,000 distinct CDR3 sequences detected, around 8% appear once; the ten largest clones hold roughly 5.8%. Whole-study results and caveats: About two months after transplant, alpha-beta T cells reportedly came from several hundred expanded graft clones. Recipient T cells and thymic progenitors that survived gave rise to the high TCRbeta diversity observed at day 60 in some patients. At the one-year point after transplant, T-cell counts and TCRbeta diversity were found to come mostly from T cells that had been newly produced.

Germline V CDR1 and CDR2: MNHEY, SVGEGT. CDR3 length: 15 residues. Deletions cut 9 bases from V and 6 bases from J, with 20 bases between. The clonotype was recovered from a male patient between 10 and 17 years old who had a stem cell transplant for acute lymphoblastic leukemia, so the T cells may come from the graft donor. The rearrangement links TRBV6-2 or TRBV6-3 to TRBJ2-2, with D perhaps matching TRBD2 (6 bases). The specimen was PBMCs, mostly from graft donor cells, collected 180 days after TCRalphabeta/CD19-depleted stem cell transplant. CDR3 nucleotides: TGTGCCAGGAGCCCCCACGCGGGGAAAGCCGGGGAGCTGTTTTTT. Protein: CARSPHAGKAGELFF.